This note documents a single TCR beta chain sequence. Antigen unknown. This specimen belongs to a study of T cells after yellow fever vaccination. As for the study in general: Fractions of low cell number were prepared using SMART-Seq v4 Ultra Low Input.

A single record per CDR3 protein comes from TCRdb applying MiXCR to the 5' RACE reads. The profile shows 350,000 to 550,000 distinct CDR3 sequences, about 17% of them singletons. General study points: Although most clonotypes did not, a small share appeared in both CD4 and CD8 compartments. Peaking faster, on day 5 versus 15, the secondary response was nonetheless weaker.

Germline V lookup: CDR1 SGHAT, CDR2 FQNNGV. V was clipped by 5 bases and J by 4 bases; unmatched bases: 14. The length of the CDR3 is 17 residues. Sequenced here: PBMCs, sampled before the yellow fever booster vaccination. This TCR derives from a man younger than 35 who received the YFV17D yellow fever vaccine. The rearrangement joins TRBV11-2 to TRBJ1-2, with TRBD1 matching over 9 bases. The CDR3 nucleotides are TGTGCCAGCAGCCCCCCCGGGACAGGGTTAAGGACCTATGGCTACACCTTC. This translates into CASSPPGTGLRTYGYTF.